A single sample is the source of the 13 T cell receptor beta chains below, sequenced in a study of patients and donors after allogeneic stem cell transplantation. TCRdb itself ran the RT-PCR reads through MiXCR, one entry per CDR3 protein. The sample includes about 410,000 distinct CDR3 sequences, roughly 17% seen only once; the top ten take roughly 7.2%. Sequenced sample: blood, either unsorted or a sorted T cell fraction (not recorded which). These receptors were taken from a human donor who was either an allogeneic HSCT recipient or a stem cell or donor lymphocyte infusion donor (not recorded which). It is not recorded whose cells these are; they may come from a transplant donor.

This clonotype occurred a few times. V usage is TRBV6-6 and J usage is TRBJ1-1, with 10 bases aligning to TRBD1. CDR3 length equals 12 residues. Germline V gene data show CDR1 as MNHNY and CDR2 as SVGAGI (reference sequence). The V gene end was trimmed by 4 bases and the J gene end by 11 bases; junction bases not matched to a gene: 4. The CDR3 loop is CASSFGQGGAFF. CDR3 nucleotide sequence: TGTGCCAGCAGTTTCGGACAGGGGGGCGCTTTCTTT.

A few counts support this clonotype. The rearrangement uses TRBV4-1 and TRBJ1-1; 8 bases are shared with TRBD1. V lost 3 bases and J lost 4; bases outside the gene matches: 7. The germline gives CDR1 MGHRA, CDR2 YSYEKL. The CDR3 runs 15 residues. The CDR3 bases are TGCGCCAGCAGCCACGGACAGGGCGGCGTCACTGAAGCTTTCTTT. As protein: CASSHGQGGVTEAFF.

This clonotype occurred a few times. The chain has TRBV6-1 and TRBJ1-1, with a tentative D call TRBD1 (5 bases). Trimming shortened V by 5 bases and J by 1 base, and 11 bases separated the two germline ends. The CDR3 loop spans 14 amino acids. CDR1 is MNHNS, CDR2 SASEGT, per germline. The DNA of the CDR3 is TGTGCCAGCAGTATCGGGACGGGGAACACTGAAGCTTTCTTT. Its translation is CASSIGTGNTEAFF.

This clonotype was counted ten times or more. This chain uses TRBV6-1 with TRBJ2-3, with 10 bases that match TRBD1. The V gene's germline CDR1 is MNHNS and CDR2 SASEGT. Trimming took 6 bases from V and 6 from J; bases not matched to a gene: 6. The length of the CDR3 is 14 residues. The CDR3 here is CASSQTGGGDTQYF. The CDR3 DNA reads TGTGCCAGCAGCCAGACAGGGGGCGGGGATACGCAGTATTTT.

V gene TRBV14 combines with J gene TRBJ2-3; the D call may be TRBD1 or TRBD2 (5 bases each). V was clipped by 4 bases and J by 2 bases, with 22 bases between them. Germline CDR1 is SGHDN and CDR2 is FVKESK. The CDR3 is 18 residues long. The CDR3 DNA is TGTGCCAGCAGCCTAAGAAGGGGCCTCCCGGGAAACACAGATACGCAGTATTTT. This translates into CASSLRRGLPGNTDTQYF. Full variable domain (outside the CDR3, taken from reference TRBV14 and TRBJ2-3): EAGVTQFPSHSVIEKGQTVTLRCDPISGHDNLYWYRRVMGKEIKFLLHFVKESKQDESGMPNNRFLAERTGGTYSTLKVQPAELEDSGVYFCASSLRRGLPGNTDTQYFGPGTRLTVL.

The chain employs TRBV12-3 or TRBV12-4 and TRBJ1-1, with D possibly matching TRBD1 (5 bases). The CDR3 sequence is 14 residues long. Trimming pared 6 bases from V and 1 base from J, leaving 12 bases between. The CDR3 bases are TGTGCCAGCAGACCAGGGCTGCGGAACACTGAAGCTTTCTTT. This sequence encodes CASRPGLRNTEAFF.

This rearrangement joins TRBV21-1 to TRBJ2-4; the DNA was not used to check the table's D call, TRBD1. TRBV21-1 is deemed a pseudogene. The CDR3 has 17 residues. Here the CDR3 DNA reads TGTGCCAGCAGCGAACGTAGTTATGGGGGAGAGCTGGGCATTCAGTACTTC. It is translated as CASSERSYGGELGIQYF.

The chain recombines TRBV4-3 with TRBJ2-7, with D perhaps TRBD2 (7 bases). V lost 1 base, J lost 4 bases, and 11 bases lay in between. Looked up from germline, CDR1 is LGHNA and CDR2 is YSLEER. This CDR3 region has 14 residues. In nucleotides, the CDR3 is TGCGCCAGCAGCCAAGGGGGGCGGGGGTACGAGCAGTACTTC. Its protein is CASSQGGRGYEQYF.

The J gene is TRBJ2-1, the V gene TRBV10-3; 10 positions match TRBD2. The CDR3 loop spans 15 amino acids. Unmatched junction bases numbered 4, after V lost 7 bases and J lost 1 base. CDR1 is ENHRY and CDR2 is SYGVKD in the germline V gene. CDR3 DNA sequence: TGTGCCATCAACCCTAGCGGGAGTTCCTACAATGAGCAGTTCTTC. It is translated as CAINPSGSSYNEQFF.

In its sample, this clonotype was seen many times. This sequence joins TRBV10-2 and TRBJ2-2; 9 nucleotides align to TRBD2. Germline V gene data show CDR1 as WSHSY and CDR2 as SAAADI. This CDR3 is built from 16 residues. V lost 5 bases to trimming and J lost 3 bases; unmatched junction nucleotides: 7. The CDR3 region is CASSTLAGVYTGELFF. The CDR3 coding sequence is TGCGCCAGCAGTACCTTAGCGGGAGTCTACACCGGGGAGCTGTTTTTT.

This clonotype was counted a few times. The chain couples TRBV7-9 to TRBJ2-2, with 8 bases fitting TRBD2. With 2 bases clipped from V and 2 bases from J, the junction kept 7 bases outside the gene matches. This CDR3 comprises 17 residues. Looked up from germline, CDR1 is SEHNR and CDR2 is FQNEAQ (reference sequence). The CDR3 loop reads CASSLLSSGLNTGELFF. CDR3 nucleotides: TGTGCCAGCAGCTTACTGTCTAGCGGGCTTAACACCGGGGAGCTGTTTTTT.

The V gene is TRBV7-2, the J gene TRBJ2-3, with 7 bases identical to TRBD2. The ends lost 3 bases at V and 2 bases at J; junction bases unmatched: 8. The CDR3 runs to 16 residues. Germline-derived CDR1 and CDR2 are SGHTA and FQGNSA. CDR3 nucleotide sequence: TGTGCCAGCAGCTTGGCGGGGGTTCCGCCCACAGATACGCAGTATTTT. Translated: CASSLAGVPPTDTQYF.

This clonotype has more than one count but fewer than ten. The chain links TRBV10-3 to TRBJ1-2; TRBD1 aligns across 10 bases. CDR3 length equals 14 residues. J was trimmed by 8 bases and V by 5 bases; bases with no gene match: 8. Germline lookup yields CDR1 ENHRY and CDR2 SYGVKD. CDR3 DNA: TGTGCCATCAGTTTCACCGGGACAGGGGACGGCTACACCTTC. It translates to CAISFTGTGDGYTF.